The 24 T cell receptor beta chains below all came from one sample that was sequenced in a study of blood T cell repertoires in COVID-19. The assay was immunoSEQ multiplex PCR, and TCRdb's table has in-frame clones only and misses some. The sample records 200,000 or so clones, approximately 82% being singletons. Material: peripheral blood. These receptors came from a human donor with acute or convalescent COVID-19. The donor label of this sample is uncertain.

This chain connects TRBV18 to TRBJ2-7; TRBD1 aligns across 7 bases. Germline CDR1 and CDR2: KGHSH and LQKENI. With V trimmed by 4 bases and J by 5 bases, 5 bases remained unmatched. The CDR3 covers 13 residues. CDR3 coding DNA: TGTGCCAGCTCACAGGGACAGTTAGACGAGCAGTACTTC. It specifies CASSQGQLDEQYF. The variable domain in full, completed from reference TRBV18 and TRBJ2-7, reads NAGVMQNPRHLVRRRGQEARLRCSPMKGHSHVYWYRQLPEEGLKFMVYLQKENIIDESGMPKERFSAEFPKEGPSILRIQQVVRGDSAAYFCASSQGQLDEQYFGPGTRLTVT.

The rearrangement links TRBV27 to TRBJ2-1; 10 nucleotides match TRBD2. The V segment lost 2 bases and the J segment 7 bases; nucleotides outside the gene matches: 8. This CDR3 contains 16 residues. Germline assignment: CDR1 MNHEY and CDR2 SMNVEV (reference sequence). The CDR3 region has the DNA TGTGCCAGCAGTTTAATCGGGCTAGCGGGAGTAAATGAGCAGTTCTTC. The encoded protein is CASSLIGLAGVNEQFF.

This clone was recorded a few times. The V gene is TRBV7-9, the J gene TRBJ2-1; 8 positions match TRBD2. CDR3 length: 13 amino acids. Per the germline V gene, CDR1 is SEHNR and CDR2 is FQNEAQ (reference sequence). CDR3 in amino acids: CAGQRENYNEQFF. In DNA, the CDR3 is TGTGCAGGTCAGCGGGAGAATTACAATGAGCAGTTCTTC.

This sequence joins TRBV30 and TRBJ2-1; TRBD2 matches at 8 bases. Germline-derived CDR1 and CDR2 are GTSNPN and SVGIG (reference sequence). CDR3 length: 15 amino acids. With V trimmed by 1 base and J by 0 bases, 2 bases remained unmatched. CDR3 nucleotides: TGTGCCTGGAGTGCCGGGACTAGCTCCTACAATGAGCAGTTCTTC. The encoded protein is CAWSAGTSSYNEQFF.

The chain has TRBV5-4 and TRBJ1-2, with D hard to call. Trimming stripped 0 bases from V and 8 bases from J, with 11 bases between. Germline V CDR1 and CDR2: SGHNT, YYREEE (reference sequence). CDR3 size: 13 residues. The CDR3 spells CASSLGWGEGYTF. CDR3 nucleotide sequence: TGTGCCAGCAGCTTGGGATGGGGAGAAGGCTACACCTTC. The entire variable domain, with the rest obtained from reference TRBV5-4 and TRBJ1-2, is as follows: ETGVTQSPTHLIKTRGQQVTLRCSSQSGHNTVSWYQQALGQGPQFIFQYYREEENGRGNFPPRFSGLQFPNYSSELNVNALELDDSALYLCASSLGWGEGYTFGSGTRLTVV.

The chain joins TRBV30 to TRBJ1-5; no reliable D call. V lost 0 bases to trimming and J lost 6 bases, with 15 bases between them. Germline V gene sequence: CDR1 GTSNPN, CDR2 SVGIG (reference sequence). This CDR3 is 15 amino acids long. In DNA form, the CDR3 reads TGTGCCTGGAGTGTAAATTCGGGAAACGGTCAGCCCCAGCATTTT. Translation gives CAWSVNSGNGQPQHF.

The CDR3, as DNA: TGCGCCAGCAGTGCTCTAGCGGGAGTCACAGATACGCAGTATTTT. Protein: CASSALAGVTDTQYF. The chain is built from TRBV10-1 and TRBJ2-3; 10 nucleotides agree with TRBD2. CDR1 and CDR2 (germline): WNHNN, SYGVQD (reference sequence). This CDR3 contains 15 residues. V shed 4 bases, J shed 2 bases, and the junction held 3 bases outside the gene matches.

The J gene is TRBJ2-1, the V gene TRBV3-1 (or the pseudogene TRBV3-2), with 9 bases matching TRBD1. Germline assignment: CDR1 LGHDT and CDR2 YNNKEL (reference sequence). V lost 8 bases to trimming and J lost 7 bases; unmatched junction nucleotides: 12. The CDR3 runs 15 residues. In DNA, the CDR3 is TGTGCCAGCGTCGCCCGGGACAGGGACCCAAATGAGCAGTTCTTC. Translated, it gives CASVARDRDPNEQFF.

To note about this clone: Other DNA sequences in this sample translate to the same CDR3. CDR3 DNA sequence: TGTGCCAGCTCATTACCCGGGACAGGGTCCACTGAAGCTTTCTTT. Translation: CASSLPGTGSTEAFF. The chain couples TRBV18 to TRBJ1-1; TRBD1 matches 9 bases. V shed 5 bases and J 4 bases; nucleotides not matched to a gene: 8. Germline assignment: CDR1 KGHSH and CDR2 LQKENI. The CDR3 has 15 amino acids.

DNA for the CDR3: TGTGCCAGCCGGGGACTAGCGGGGACCGGGGAGCTGTTTTTT. As protein: CASRGLAGTGELFF. The chain recombines TRBV19 with TRBJ2-2, with 13 bases lining up with TRBD2. Germline V gene data show CDR1 as LNHDA and CDR2 as SQIVND (reference sequence). The V gene end was trimmed by 9 bases and the J gene end by 5 bases; junction bases not matched to a gene: 3. The CDR3 totals 14 residues.

V usage is TRBV4-2 and J usage is TRBJ1-1, with D perhaps matching TRBD1 (6 bases). The germline CDR1 and CDR2 sequences are LGHNA and YNFKEQ. This CDR3 contains 16 residues. The V gene lost 4 bases and the J gene lost 7 bases, with 22 bases spanning the gap. CDR3 in DNA: TGTGCCAGCAGCCTACGCCTTGAGGGGGGGCGAGGTGAAGCTTTCTTT. This sequence encodes CASSLRLEGGRGEAFF.

This chain connects TRBV5-1 to TRBJ2-7; D possibly corresponds to TRBD2 (5 bases). With 4 bases removed from V and 7 bases from J, the gap between germline ends came to 12 bases. Germline V gene lookup returns CDR1 SGHRS and CDR2 YFSETQ. The CDR3 loop spans 12 amino acids. The CDR3 is CASSPLGVEQYF. As DNA, the CDR3 is TGCGCCAGCAGCCCACTCGGGGTAGAGCAGTACTTC.

The V gene is TRBV5-1, the J gene TRBJ1-5, with a possible D match to TRBD1 (5 bases). Germline CDR1 reads SGHRS; CDR2 reads YFSETQ. Trimming cost V 0 bases and J 7 bases, with 14 bases left between them. The CDR3 length is 15 residues. The CDR3 DNA follows: TGCGCCAGCAGCTTGGATCCGGGGGTGGAGCAGCCCCAGCATTTT. Its translation is CASSLDPGVEQPQHF.

This clone was seen just once. The chain has TRBV5-4 and TRBJ2-7, with 11 bases that match TRBD1. This CDR3 comprises 14 residues. Looked up from germline, CDR1 is SGHNT and CDR2 is YYREEE (reference sequence). Losses at the gene ends were 3 bases for V and 5 bases for J; bases not matched to a gene: 4. The chain's CDR3 is CASSSRDRGDEQYF. CDR3 DNA sequence: TGTGCCAGCAGCTCCCGGGACAGGGGGGACGAGCAGTACTTC.

The rearrangement links TRBV5-1 to TRBJ2-3; 7 nucleotides line up with TRBD1. With 4 bases clipped from V and 0 bases from J, the junction kept 5 bases outside the gene matches. The CDR3 totals 15 residues. CDR1 and CDR2 from the germline V gene are SGHRS and YFSETQ. CDR3 sequence reads: CASSTTGVSTDTQYF. CDR3 coding DNA: TGCGCCAGCAGCACCACAGGGGTTAGCACAGATACGCAGTATTTT.

The V call is TRBV18, the J call TRBJ1-2; possibly TRBD1 for D (6 bases). CDR1 and CDR2 from the germline V gene are KGHSH and LQKENI. Deletions cut 3 bases from V and 4 bases from J, with 18 bases between. This CDR3 spans 16 amino acids. CDR3 bases: TGTGCCAGCTCACCGTCCCCCGGGGGGCTCGTCTATGGCTACACCTTC. Translating it yields CASSPSPGGLVYGYTF.

V is TRBV29-1 and J is TRBJ2-3; 9 bases match TRBD2. The V gene's germline CDR1 is SQVTM and CDR2 ANQGSEA. The CDR3 extends over 12 amino acids. With V trimmed by 2 bases and J by 6 bases, 0 bases remained unmatched. The DNA of the CDR3 is TGCAGCGTTGAAAGCGGGAGGGATACGCAGTATTTT. Translating it yields CSVESGRDTQYF.

The chain has TRBV27 and TRBJ2-4, with TRBD2 matching 8 bases. With V trimmed by 9 bases and J by 3 bases, 7 bases remained unmatched. CDR3 length: 14 amino acids. CDR1 and CDR2 (germline): MNHEY, SMNVEV (reference sequence). The CDR3 DNA reads TGTGCCAGTCGGGGGGGGTACGGCAAAAACATTCAGTACTTC. It encodes CASRGGYGKNIQYF.

The chain couples TRBV12-3 or TRBV12-4 to TRBJ1-1; TRBD1 might be the D (5 bases). This CDR3 spans 13 amino acids. V was cut by 6 bases and J by 4 bases, with 12 bases left in between. This CDR3 is CASSPGEGTEAFF. The CDR3 nucleotides are TGTGCCAGCAGCCCGGGGGAGGGCACTGAAGCTTTCTTT.

This rearrangement joins TRBV6-2 or TRBV6-3 to TRBJ1-5; 7 bases line up with TRBD1. V lost 2 bases, J lost 7 bases, and 5 bases stayed unmatched. Germline V gene sequence: CDR1 MNHEY, CDR2 SVGEGT. This CDR3 has 14 amino acids. CDR3 sequence (DNA): TGTGCCAGCAGTTACAGGGGGCTGAGGCAGCCCCAGCATTTT. Translation: CASSYRGLRQPQHF.

The chain employs TRBV9 and TRBJ1-3; D might be TRBD1 (5 bases). V was pared by 7 bases and J by 2 bases, with 16 bases between. The CDR3 extends over 15 amino acids. CDR1 is SGDLS, CDR2 YYNGEE, per germline. The CDR3 spells CASGVGQVAGNTIYF. CDR3 nucleotide sequence: TGTGCCAGCGGGGTGGGGCAGGTAGCTGGAAACACCATATATTTT.

This clone appeared a single time. This sequence joins TRBV27 and TRBJ2-1; 9 bases align to TRBD1. The ends lost 6 bases at V and 1 base at J; junction bases unmatched: 7. This CDR3 has 16 amino acids. The germline V gene encodes CDR1 MNHEY and CDR2 SMNVEV (reference sequence). The CDR3 nucleotides are TGTGCCAGCAGAGTTACCGGGACAGGGTCCTACAATGAGCAGTTCTTC. Amino acids: CASRVTGTGSYNEQFF.

The rearrangement links TRBV6-1 to TRBJ2-7; 7 bases fit TRBD2. The length of the CDR3 is 13 residues. Per germline, CDR1 MNHNS and CDR2 SASEGT. V shed 8 bases and J 2 bases; nucleotides not matched to a gene: 6. The CDR3: CASRPGGTYEQYF. For the CDR3, the DNA is TGTGCCAGCCGCCCGGGGGGAACCTACGAGCAGTACTTC.

In nucleotides, the CDR3 is TGTGCCAGCAGCTTAGGAGAATCTGAGCAGTTCTTC. Translated, it gives CASSLGESEQFF. This chain joins TRBV11-3 and TRBJ2-1; D ambiguous. The CDR3 length is 12 residues. The germline gives CDR1 SGHNT, CDR2 YENEEA. V lost 1 base, J lost 9 bases, and 7 bases lay in between.